This record looks at one T cell receptor beta chain sequence and its context. With V trimmed by 10 bases and J by 6 bases, 8 bases remained unmatched. Germline assignment: CDR1 WNHNN and CDR2 SYGVQD (reference sequence). This CDR3 is built from 13 residues. This specimen belongs to a study of technical replicates of blood from several donors. TCRdb keeps only in-frame clones here, not all; method: immunoSEQ multiplex PCR. This table holds 75,000 to 90,000 clones, about 92% found once. The TCR sequence derives from a human donor in good health. The chain combines TRBV10-1 with TRBJ2-7, with TRBD2 identical over 11 bases. Sequencing was done on a sample of T cells isolated from PBMCs. CDR3 protein: CATSSGRRPEQYF. In DNA form, the CDR3 reads TGCGCCACGTCTAGCGGGAGGAGGCCCGAGCAGTACTTC.